A single sample gave rise to the 3 T cell receptor beta chains below, sequenced in a study of CD8 T cells in ankylosing spondylitis. These TCRs' antigens remain unknown. From the 5' RACE reads, TCRdb called clonotypes with MiXCR, one entry per CDR3 protein. Of 700,000 or so distinct CDR3 sequences listed, around 17% are singletons. Study observations and caveats: What appeared characteristic of ankylosing spondylitis blood was a TCR beta motif of eight highly homologous variants.

Sequencing was carried out using blood, either unsorted or a sorted T cell fraction (not recorded which). Receptors were obtained from a male donor with ankylosing spondylitis.

This clonotype was counted only a few times. The rearrangement links TRBV18 to TRBJ1-1; the match to TRBD1 covers 10 bases. The junction had 7 bases not matched to a gene; V was cut back by 3 bases and J by 6 bases. This CDR3 region has 15 residues. Per the germline V gene, CDR1 is KGHSH and CDR2 is LQKENI. The CDR3 nucleotides are TGTGCCAGCTCACCCTCGACAGGGGGCATTGCTGAAGCTTTCTTT. Amino acids: CASSPSTGGIAEAFF.

The table lists this clonotype with a few counts. CDR3 amino acids: CSARDFMVGGVDQETQYF. The CDR3 coding sequence is TGCAGTGCTAGAGATTTCATGGTAGGAGGGGTCGATCAAGAGACCCAGTACTTC. The chain employs TRBV20-1 and TRBJ2-5; maybe TRBD2 (6 bases). Trimming left V 0 bases short and J 2 bases short, with 22 bases between. The CDR3 consists of 18 residues. Germline CDR1 and CDR2: DFQATT and SNEGSKA (reference sequence).

The V call is TRBV19, the J call TRBJ1-1; 7 bases fit TRBD1. V lost 3 bases to trimming and J lost 1 base; unmatched junction nucleotides: 5. CDR3 length: 15 amino acids. Germline V CDR1 and CDR2: LNHDA, SQIVND (reference sequence). The CDR3 DNA reads TGTGCCAGTAGTATGGACAGGATCGGGAACACTGAAGCTTTCTTT. As protein: CASSMDRIGNTEAFF.